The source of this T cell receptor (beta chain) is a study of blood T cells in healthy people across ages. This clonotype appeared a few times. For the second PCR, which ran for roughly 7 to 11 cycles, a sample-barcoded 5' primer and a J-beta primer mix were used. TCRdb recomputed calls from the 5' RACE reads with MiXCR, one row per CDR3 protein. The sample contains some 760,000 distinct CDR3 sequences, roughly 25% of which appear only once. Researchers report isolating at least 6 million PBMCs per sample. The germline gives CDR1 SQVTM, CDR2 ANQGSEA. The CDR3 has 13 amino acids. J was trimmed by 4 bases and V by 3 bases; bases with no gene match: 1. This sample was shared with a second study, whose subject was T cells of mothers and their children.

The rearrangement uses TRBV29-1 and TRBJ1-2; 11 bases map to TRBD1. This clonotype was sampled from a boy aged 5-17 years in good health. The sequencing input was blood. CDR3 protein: CSVEGTGGYGYTF. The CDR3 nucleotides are TGCAGCGTTGAGGGGACAGGGGGCTATGGCTACACCTTC.